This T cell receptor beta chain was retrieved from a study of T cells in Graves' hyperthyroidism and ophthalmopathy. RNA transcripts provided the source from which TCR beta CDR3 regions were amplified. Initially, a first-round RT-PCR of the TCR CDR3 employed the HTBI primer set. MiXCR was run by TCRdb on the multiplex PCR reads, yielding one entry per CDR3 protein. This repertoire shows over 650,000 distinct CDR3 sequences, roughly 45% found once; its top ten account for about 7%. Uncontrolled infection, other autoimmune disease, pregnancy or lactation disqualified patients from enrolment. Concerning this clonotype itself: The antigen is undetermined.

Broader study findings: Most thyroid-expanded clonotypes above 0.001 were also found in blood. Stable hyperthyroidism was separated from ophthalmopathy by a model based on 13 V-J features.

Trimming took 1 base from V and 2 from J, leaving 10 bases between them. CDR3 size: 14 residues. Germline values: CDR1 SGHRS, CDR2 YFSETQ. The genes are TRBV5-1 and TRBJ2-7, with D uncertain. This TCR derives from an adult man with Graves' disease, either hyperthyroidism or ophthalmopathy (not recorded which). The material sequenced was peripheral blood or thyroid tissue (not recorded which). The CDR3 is CASSLQGSPYEQYF. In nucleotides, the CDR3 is TGCGCCAGCAGCTTGCAAGGGTCTCCCTACGAGCAGTACTTC.